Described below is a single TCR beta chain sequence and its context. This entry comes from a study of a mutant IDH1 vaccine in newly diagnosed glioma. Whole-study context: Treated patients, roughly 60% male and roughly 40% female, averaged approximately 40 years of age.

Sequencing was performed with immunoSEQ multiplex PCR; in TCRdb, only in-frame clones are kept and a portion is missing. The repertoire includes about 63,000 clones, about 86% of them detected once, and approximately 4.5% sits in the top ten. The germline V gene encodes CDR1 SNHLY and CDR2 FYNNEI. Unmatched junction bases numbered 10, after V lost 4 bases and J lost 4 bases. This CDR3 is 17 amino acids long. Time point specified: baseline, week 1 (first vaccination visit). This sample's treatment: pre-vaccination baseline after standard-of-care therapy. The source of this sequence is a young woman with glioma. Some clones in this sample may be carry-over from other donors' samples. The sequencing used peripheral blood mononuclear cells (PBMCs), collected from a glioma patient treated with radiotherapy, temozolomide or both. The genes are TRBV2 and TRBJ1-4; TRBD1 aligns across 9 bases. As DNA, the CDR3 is TGTGCCAGCAGTGCCGGTTTCGACAGGGGGGGTAATGAAAAACTGTTTTTT. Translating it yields CASSAGFDRGGNEKLFF.